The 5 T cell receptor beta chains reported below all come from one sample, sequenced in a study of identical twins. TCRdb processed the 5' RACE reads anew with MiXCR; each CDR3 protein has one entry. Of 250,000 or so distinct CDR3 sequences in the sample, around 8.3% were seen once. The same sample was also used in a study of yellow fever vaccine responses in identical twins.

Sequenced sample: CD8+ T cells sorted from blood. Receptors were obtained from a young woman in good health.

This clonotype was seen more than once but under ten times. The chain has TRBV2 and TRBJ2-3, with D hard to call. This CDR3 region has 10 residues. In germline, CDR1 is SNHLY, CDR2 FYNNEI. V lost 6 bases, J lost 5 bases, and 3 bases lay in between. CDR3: CASRRDTQYF. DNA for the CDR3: TGTGCCAGCAGGAGAGATACGCAGTATTTT.

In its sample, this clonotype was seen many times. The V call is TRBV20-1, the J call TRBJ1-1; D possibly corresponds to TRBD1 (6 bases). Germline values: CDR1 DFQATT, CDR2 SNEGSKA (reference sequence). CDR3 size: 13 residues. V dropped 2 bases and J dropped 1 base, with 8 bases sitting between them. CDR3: CSARSDRNTEAFF. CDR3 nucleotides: TGCAGTGCTAGATCGGACAGGAACACTGAAGCTTTCTTT.

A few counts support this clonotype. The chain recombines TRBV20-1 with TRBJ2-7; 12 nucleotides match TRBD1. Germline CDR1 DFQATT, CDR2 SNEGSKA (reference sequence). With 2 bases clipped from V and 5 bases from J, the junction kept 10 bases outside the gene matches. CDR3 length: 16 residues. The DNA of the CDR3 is TGCAGTGCTAGATCGCGGGGACAGGGGGCGGGACACGAGCAGTACTTC. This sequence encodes CSARSRGQGAGHEQYF.

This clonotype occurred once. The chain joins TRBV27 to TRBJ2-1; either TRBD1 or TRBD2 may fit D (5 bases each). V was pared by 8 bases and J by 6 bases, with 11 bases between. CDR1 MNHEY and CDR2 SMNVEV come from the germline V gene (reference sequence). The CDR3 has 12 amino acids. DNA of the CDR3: TGTGCCAGCGGCCCGGGACCCAATGAGCAGTTCTTC. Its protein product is CASGPGPNEQFF.

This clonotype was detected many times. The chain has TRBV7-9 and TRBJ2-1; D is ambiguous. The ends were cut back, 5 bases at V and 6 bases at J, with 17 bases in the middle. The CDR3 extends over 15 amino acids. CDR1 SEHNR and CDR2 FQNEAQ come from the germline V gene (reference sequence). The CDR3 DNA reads TGTGCCAGCAGCCTAACCCTAGGGTTAAGCAATGAGCAGTTCTTC. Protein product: CASSLTLGLSNEQFF.